These 28 T cell receptor beta chains were all obtained from the same sample, sequenced in a study of T cells in women clearing cervical HPV infection. Sequenced by immunoSEQ multiplex PCR; TCRdb stores in-frame clones only, minus some. This repertoire comprises about 39,000 clones; its ten largest clones make up just under 6.5%. Sequenced input: blood buffy coat. These TCRs come from a woman between 18 and 69 years old with a cervical HPV16 infection that either progressed to CIN3+ or cleared (not recorded which).

As to this clone: The CDR3 end falls 3 residues outside the read, so it is completed with the germline J gene. The chain uses TRBV30 and TRBJ1-1; no clear D gene. The germline V and J ends were trimmed by 3 bases and 3 bases, with 11 bases remaining between them. The CDR3 runs 13 residues. The germline gives CDR1 GTSNPN, CDR2 SVGIG (reference sequence). CDR3 DNA, as far as it was read: TGTGCCTGGAGGCCCAGGAAGGACACTGAA. Its protein product is CAWRPRKDTE. The CDR3 in its entirety is CAWRPRKDTEAFF.

As regards this clone: The CDR3 end lies 3 residues beyond the end of the read and is filled in from the germline J gene. J is TRBJ2-7 and V is TRBV5-1; TRBD2 matches 9 bases. V shed 0 bases and J 3 bases; nucleotides not matched to a gene: 4. Germline V CDR1 and CDR2: SGHRS, YFSETQ. The CDR3 has 15 amino acids. CDR3 DNA (partial): TGCGCCAGCAGCTTGGGGGGGACTAGCAACTACGAG. Translating it yields CASSLGGTSNYE. In full, the CDR3 is CASSLGGTSNYEQYF.

With regard to this clone: Read data end 3 residues before the CDR3 end; the end is taken from the germline J gene. The chain joins TRBV27 to TRBJ2-2; D may be TRBD1 (6 bases). The CDR3 has 15 residues. V was pared by 3 bases and J by 1 base, with 9 bases between. Germline loops: CDR1 MNHEY, CDR2 SMNVEV (reference sequence). CDR3 sequence reads: CASSFDRRNTGELFF. CDR3 DNA (partial): TGTGCCAGCAGTTTTGACAGGAGGAACACCGGGGAG.

A note on this clone: Other nucleotide sequences from this sample produce the same CDR3. The chain's CDR3 is CASSSRDRAYEQYF. Incomplete CDR3 DNA: TGCGCCAGCAGCTCCCGGGACAGAGCCTACGAG. V is TRBV5-1 and J is TRBJ2-7; 7 bases line up with TRBD1. The read is 3 residues too short to cover the CDR3 end, so that end is filled in from the germline J gene. CDR3 length equals 14 residues. CDR1 is SGHRS, CDR2 YFSETQ, per germline. V shed 3 bases and J 2 bases; nucleotides not matched to a gene: 5.

On this clone: The CDR3 is cut off 3 residues early in the read; its end comes from the germline J gene. V usage is TRBV5-1 and J usage is TRBJ2-3; D uncertain. Between the trimmed V and J ends, which lost 3 bases and 0 bases, there was a span of 8 bases. CDR3 size: 14 residues. Germline V lookup: CDR1 SGHRS, CDR2 YFSETQ. Partial CDR3 DNA: TGCGCCAGCAGCTCCTTTTCTAGCACAGATACG. This translates into CASSSFSSTDT. The CDR3, in full, reads CASSSFSSTDTQYF.

For this clone: The read halts 3 residues ahead of the CDR3 end, with the missing end drawn from the germline J gene. V is TRBV19 and J is TRBJ1-4; 8 bases line up with TRBD1. V lost 6 bases to trimming and J lost 10 bases; unmatched junction nucleotides: 7. This CDR3 spans 13 amino acids. CDR1 and CDR2 (germline): LNHDA, SQIVND (reference sequence). CDR3 bases read: TGTGCCAGTAGCCCAAGGGACAGGACAAAA. It is translated as CASSPRDRTK. The full CDR3 is CASSPRDRTKLFF.

Turning to this clone: Read sequence stops 3 residues before the CDR3 end, and the germline J gene provides the missing end. This rearrangement joins TRBV20-1 to TRBJ2-1; 7 positions match TRBD2. The germline gives CDR1 DFQATT, CDR2 SNEGSKA (reference sequence). V shed 5 bases and J 7 bases; nucleotides not matched to a gene: 14. CDR3 length equals 15 residues. The sequenced part of the CDR3 DNA is TGCAGTGCTTCGCTTTTGGGGGGGAAATGGAATGAG. Protein sequence: CSASLLGGKWNE. The whole CDR3 reads CSASLLGGKWNEQFF.

Worth noting for this clone: The read terminates 3 residues ahead of where the CDR3 ends, so the germline J gene completes it. The chain employs TRBV5-4 and TRBJ2-3; a weak D match, TRBD2 (7 bases). The V end lost 3 bases, the J end lost 6 bases, and 17 bases lay between the germline ends. CDR3 size: 15 residues. CDR1 is SGHNT, CDR2 YYREEE, per germline (reference sequence). CDR3 loop: CASSSLRGGVDTQYF. The DNA read from the CDR3 is TGTGCCAGCAGCTCCTTAAGGGGGGGGGTGGATACG.

With respect to this clone: The read falls 3 residues short of the CDR3 end, and the missing part is taken from the germline J gene. The chain links TRBV19 to TRBJ2-1; 7 bases map to TRBD1. V shed 7 bases, J shed 1 base, and the junction held 4 bases outside the gene matches. The CDR3 has 14 amino acids. Germline lookup yields CDR1 LNHDA and CDR2 SQIVND (reference sequence). The chain's CDR3 is CASTRQGSYNEQFF. CDR3 DNA, as far as it was read: TGTGCCAGTACCCGACAGGGTTCCTACAATGAG.

Notes on this clone: The read finishes 3 residues shy of the CDR3 end, and the germline J gene is used to complete it. This chain joins TRBV12-3 or TRBV12-4 and TRBJ2-1; 10 nucleotides align to TRBD1. V shed 3 bases, J shed 8 bases, and the junction held 4 bases outside the gene matches. The CDR3 totals 14 residues. The CDR3 sequence is CASSLGQGLYEQFF. The CDR3 bases that were read are TGTGCCAGCAGTTTGGGACAGGGGTTGTATGAG.

Points on this clone: The CDR3 end is not reached by the read, which stops 3 residues before it; the germline J gene fills it in. V and J are TRBV18 and TRBJ2-5; no clear D gene. Trimming took off 0 bases at V and 3 bases at J, with 11 bases between the two ends. The germline gives CDR1 KGHSH, CDR2 LQKENI. This CDR3 has 15 residues. The CDR3 is CASSPPSVEKETQYF. CDR3 bases read: TGTGCCAGCTCACCACCTTCGGTCGAGAAAGAGACC.

Turning to this clone: The read halts 3 residues ahead of the CDR3 end, with the missing end drawn from the germline J gene. The genes are TRBV10-3 and TRBJ2-4; D unclear. Germline V lookup: CDR1 ENHRY, CDR2 SYGVKD. The CDR3 contains 14 residues. Trimming left V 3 bases short and J 0 bases short, with 6 bases between. CDR3 bases read: TGTGCCATCAGTGACTTATCAGCCAAAAACATT. Protein product: CAISDLSAKNI. The whole CDR3 sequence is CAISDLSAKNIQYF.

About this clone itself: The read gets to within 3 residues of the CDR3 end, and the germline J gene fills in the rest. The J gene is TRBJ2-4, the V gene TRBV18; maybe TRBD1 (6 bases). Per germline, CDR1 KGHSH and CDR2 LQKENI. The CDR3 length is 12 residues. The CDR3 loop is CASSSDRGGQYF. The part of the CDR3 DNA that was read is TGTGCCAGCTCATCGGACAGAGGGGGT.

Comments on this clone: The observed sequence ends 3 residues before the CDR3 terminus, with the missing tail filled in from the germline J gene. The chain links TRBV5-1 to TRBJ2-3, with 12 bases matching TRBD2. V lost 8 bases and J lost 6; bases outside the gene matches: 10. The length of the CDR3 is 15 residues. Germline V gives CDR1 SGHRS, CDR2 YFSETQ. The covered CDR3 bases are TGCGCCAGGGACCTAGCGGGAGGGCCAGCGGATACG. Amino acids: CARDLAGGPADT. The whole CDR3 reads CARDLAGGPADTQYF.

Regarding this clone: Relative to the germline gene, one junction end is altered; a read error may explain this. The read halts 3 residues ahead of the CDR3 end, with the missing end drawn from the germline J gene. The same CDR3 is also encoded by other DNA sequences in this sample. The genes are TRBV18 and TRBJ1-2, with 7 bases fitting TRBD1. Germline V gene sequence: CDR1 KGHSH, CDR2 LQKENI. The CDR3 spans 13 residues. CDR3 protein: CASSPDRVVGYTF. The DNA read from the CDR3 is TGTGCCAGTTCACCCGACAGGGTGGTTGGT.

On this clone itself: The CDR3 is cut off 3 residues early in the read; its end comes from the germline J gene. The V and J genes are TRBV29-1 and TRBJ1-1; 8 bases align to TRBD1. Germline V lookup: CDR1 SQVTM, CDR2 ANQGSEA. The CDR3 runs 11 residues. The CDR3 region is CSVGTGGTAFF. The CDR3 bases that were read are TGCAGCGTAGGGACAGGAGGTACA.

Comment on this clone: The CDR3 extends 3 residues past the end of the read, so its final part is completed from the germline J gene. This sequence joins TRBV13 and TRBJ2-1; 9 nucleotides align to TRBD1. Trimming took 8 bases from V and 6 from J; bases not matched to a gene: 5. The CDR3 totals 13 residues. CDR1 is PRHDT and CDR2 is FYEKMQ in the germline V gene (reference sequence). Here the CDR3 reads CASGTGTSNEQFF. The CDR3 DNA, read in part, is TGTGCCAGCGGGACAGGGACCTCCAATGAG.

As for this clone: The read gets to within 3 residues of the CDR3 end, and the germline J gene fills in the rest. The chain joins TRBV20-1 to TRBJ2-5; 9 bases line up with TRBD2. This CDR3 comprises 16 residues. Per germline, CDR1 DFQATT and CDR2 SNEGSKA (reference sequence). J was trimmed by 5 bases and V by 0 bases; bases with no gene match: 10. The CDR3 DNA, read in part, is TGCAGTGCTAGAGATCCCGGGCTAGCGGGAAGGGAGACC. It encodes CSARDPGLAGRET. In full, the CDR3 is CSARDPGLAGRETQYF.

Note on this clone: Sequencing ends 3 residues short of the CDR3 end; the germline J gene provides the rest. The chain employs TRBV23-1 and TRBJ2-1, with 10 positions matching TRBD1. TRBV23-1 is reported as an ORF; its role is uncertain. The ends lost 8 bases at V and 0 bases at J; junction bases unmatched: 13. CDR3 size: 18 residues. The CDR3 DNA, read in part, is TGCGCCAGCCGGTACGGGACAGGGGTTTCAAGCTCCTACAATGAG. The encoded protein is CASRYGTGVSSSYNE. The entire CDR3 is CASRYGTGVSSSYNEQFF.

Of note for this clone: The sequenced fragment ends 3 residues before the CDR3 boundary, so the rest is inferred from the germline J gene. The V call is TRBV20-1, the J call TRBJ1-2; perhaps TRBD1 as D (5 bases). V lost 4 bases and J lost 6, with 9 bases in between. Germline lookup yields CDR1 DFQATT and CDR2 SNEGSKA (reference sequence). The CDR3 runs 11 residues. The CDR3 reads CSATGSHGYTF. The CDR3 DNA, read in part, is TGCAGTGCTACAGGGTCCCATGGC.

Turning to this clone: The CDR3 extends 3 residues past the end of the read, so its final part is completed from the germline J gene. The chain recombines TRBV5-3 with TRBJ2-7; 8 nucleotides match TRBD1. Being an ORF, TRBV5-3 has a function that is uncertain. Trimming at V came to 3 bases and at J to 2 bases, leaving 4 bases not matched to a gene. CDR3 length: 14 residues. Partial CDR3 DNA: TGTGCCAGAAGCTCAGGGACAGGAACCTACGAG. Its protein product is CARSSGTGTYE. The full CDR3 protein reads CARSSGTGTYEQYF.

On this clone itself: The read stops 3 residues short of the end of the CDR3; the missing end is completed from the germline J gene. The chain recombines TRBV19 with TRBJ1-6; 9 positions match TRBD1. CDR3 size: 16 residues. V shed 7 bases and J 7 bases; nucleotides not matched to a gene: 11. Germline V lookup: CDR1 LNHDA, CDR2 SQIVND (reference sequence). This chain's CDR3 is CASTPRTGVLNSPLHF. CDR3 DNA (partial): TGTGCCAGTACCCCAAGGACAGGGGTCTTAAATTCACCC.

This clone ranks as medium-sized in terms of frequency. The read gets to within 3 residues of the CDR3 end, and the germline J gene fills in the rest. The chain recombines TRBV5-4 with TRBJ1-1, with D perhaps TRBD1 (6 bases). The germline V and J ends were trimmed by 5 bases and 1 base, with 18 bases remaining between them. The germline V gene encodes CDR1 SGHNT and CDR2 YYREEE (reference sequence). This CDR3 is built from 16 residues. Incomplete CDR3 DNA: TGTGCCAGCAGATCTGACAGGTATCCAGGGAACACTGAA. Translation gives CASRSDRYPGNTE. The full CDR3 sequence reads CASRSDRYPGNTEAFF. Together with reference TRBV5-4 and TRBJ1-1, the CDR3 gives the full variable domain: ETGVTQSPTHLIKTRGQQVTLRCSSQSGHNTVSWYQQALGQGPQFIFQYYREEENGRGNFPPRFSGLQFPNYSSELNVNALELDDSALYLCASRSDRYPGNTEAFFGQGTRLTVV.

CDR3 bases read: TGTGCCAGCAGCTTAGCAGAGGGCCCCTATGGC. Translation gives CASSLAEGPYG. Given in full, the CDR3 is CASSLAEGPYGYTF. V gene TRBV7-8 combines with J gene TRBJ1-2; D gene uncertain. With the read ending 3 residues before the CDR3 end, the germline J gene is used to fill in that end. The CDR3 consists of 14 residues. CDR1 is SGHVS and CDR2 is FQNEAQ in the germline V gene. V lost 0 bases and J 4 bases, leaving 9 bases between the germline ends.

The sequenced part of the CDR3 DNA is TGCGCCAGCAGTCGCGGGGGGATGAATTCACCC. It codes for CASSRGGMNSP. The whole CDR3 protein reads CASSRGGMNSPLHF. The genes are TRBV5-1 and TRBJ1-6, with D perhaps matching TRBD1 (5 bases). The read is 3 residues too short to cover the CDR3 end, so that end is filled in from the germline J gene. This CDR3 spans 14 amino acids. CDR1 is SGHRS and CDR2 is YFSETQ in the germline V gene. The V end was cut by 5 bases, the J end by 7 bases, with 13 bases between.

A remark on this clone: Read data end 3 residues before the CDR3 end; the end is taken from the germline J gene. The rearrangement joins TRBV19 to TRBJ2-2; 7 bases match TRBD1. The germline gives CDR1 LNHDA, CDR2 SQIVND (reference sequence). The CDR3 consists of 15 residues. The CDR3 spells CASRDHRGENSPLFF. The covered CDR3 bases are TGTGCCAGTAGGGATCACAGGGGCGAAAATTCACCG.

In regard to this clone: From the germline J gene comes the end of the CDR3, since the read stops 3 residues before it. The chain carries TRBV18 and TRBJ2-3; 8 bases line up with TRBD2. The CDR3 contains 17 residues. Germline values: CDR1 KGHSH, CDR2 LQKENI. The CDR3 loop reads CASSPQGPGGINQPQYF. The sequenced part of the CDR3 DNA is TGTGCCAGCTCACCCCAGGGTCCGGGAGGGATAAATCAGCCG.

Incomplete CDR3 DNA: TGCAGCGTTATCCTAGGGAACACCGGGGAG. It is translated as CSVILGNTGE. The whole CDR3 is CSVILGNTGELFF. This sequence joins TRBV29-1 and TRBJ2-2; D call uncertain. The CDR3 end is not reached by the read, which stops 3 residues before it; the germline J gene fills it in. This CDR3 region has 13 residues. Trimming pared 5 bases from V and 1 base from J, leaving 8 bases between. Germline CDR1 is SQVTM and CDR2 is ANQGSEA.